These 16 T cell receptor beta chains originate from one sample sequenced in a study of T cell responses to AZD1222 COVID-19 vaccine. Profiling relied on immunoSEQ multiplex PCR, and the TCRdb table lists in-frame clones only, not all of them. The sample shows 98,000 or so clones, 89% of them seen only once. The source was peripheral blood, collected on day 0 of AZD1222 vaccination. These receptors came from an adult in good health.

The V gene is TRBV27, the J gene TRBJ2-1, with 7 nucleotides matching TRBD1. The ends lost 6 bases at V and 3 bases at J; junction bases unmatched: 8. The CDR3 is made up of 15 amino acids. Looked up from germline, CDR1 is MNHEY and CDR2 is SMNVEV (reference sequence). CDR3 DNA sequence: TGTGCCAGCAGAAGAGGGGGCGCAGGCTACAATGAGCAGTTCTTC. Protein sequence: CASRRGGAGYNEQFF.

The rearrangement links TRBV20-1 to TRBJ2-7; tentatively, D is TRBD1 (5 bases). The CDR3 extends over 14 amino acids. CDR1 is DFQATT and CDR2 is SNEGSKA in the germline V gene (reference sequence). V was pared by 3 bases and J by 4 bases, with 16 bases between. The CDR3 DNA follows: TGCAGTGCTAGTGCCGTCCAGGGTAGGTACGAGCAGTACTTC. It is translated as CSASAVQGRYEQYF.

The rearrangement links TRBV10-3 to TRBJ2-5; either TRBD1 or TRBD2 may fit D (6 bases each). Between the trimmed V and J ends, which lost 4 bases and 1 base, there was a span of 16 bases. Germline values: CDR1 ENHRY, CDR2 SYGVKD. The CDR3 runs to 16 residues. For the CDR3, the DNA is TGTGCCATCAGTGGACTAGTGGGGGCCGGCCAAGAGACCCAGTACTTC. Residues: CAISGLVGAGQETQYF.

The rearrangement uses TRBV6-2 or TRBV6-3 and TRBJ2-1; D not certain. This CDR3 contains 15 residues. Deletions cut 2 bases from V and 5 bases from J, with 13 bases between. Looked up from germline, CDR1 is MNHEY and CDR2 is SVGEGT. The CDR3 nucleotides read TGTGCCAGCAGTTACGCGGTTGGCTCAAACAATGAGCAGTTCTTC. Its translation: CASSYAVGSNNEQFF.

The sample holds one count of this clone. This specimen includes other DNA sequences encoding the same CDR3. The chain links TRBV5-1 to TRBJ2-7; 9 bases match TRBD1. The V gene end was trimmed by 4 bases and the J gene end by 1 base; junction bases not matched to a gene: 3. Per germline, CDR1 SGHRS and CDR2 YFSETQ. The CDR3 consists of 14 residues. The CDR3 sequence is CASSPGQGSYEQYF. DNA for the CDR3: TGCGCCAGCAGCCCGGGACAGGGTTCCTACGAGCAGTACTTC.

The rearrangement joins TRBV19 to TRBJ2-7; no reliable D call. The CDR3 is made up of 13 amino acids. V was pared by 0 bases and J by 6 bases, with 9 bases between. Germline assignment: CDR1 LNHDA and CDR2 SQIVND (reference sequence). The CDR3 sequence is CASSIEALGEQYF. DNA for the CDR3: TGTGCCAGTAGTATAGAGGCGCTCGGCGAGCAGTACTTC.

V is TRBV7-3 and J is TRBJ2-1; weak D call: TRBD2 (6 bases). Germline values: CDR1 SGHTA, CDR2 FQGTGA. This CDR3 is built from 15 residues. The V end was cut by 5 bases, the J end by 4 bases, with 15 bases between. CDR3 in amino acids: CASSINAGSYNEQFF. CDR3 sequence (DNA): TGTGCCAGCAGCATCAACGCGGGGTCTTACAATGAGCAGTTCTTC.

This sequence joins TRBV6-5 and TRBJ1-1; D not resolved. Germline V CDR1 and CDR2: MNHEY, SVGAGI. The CDR3 extends over 13 amino acids. The V gene lost 4 bases and the J gene lost 6 bases, with 12 bases spanning the gap. CDR3 residues: CASSSNEIPEAFF. CDR3 DNA: TGTGCCAGCAGTTCGAACGAGATTCCTGAAGCTTTCTTT.

A remark on this clone: Sequence at one end of the junction differs from germline and may be a read error. This chain links TRBV14 with TRBJ2-7; perhaps D is TRBD1 or TRBD2 (5 bases each). Germline CDR1 SGHDN, CDR2 FVKESK. The CDR3 sequence is 13 residues long. The CDR3: CASSQINGPGPNF. DNA for the CDR3: TGTGCCAGCAGCCAAATAAATGGGCCGGGGCCGAACTTC.

The chain links TRBV5-1 to TRBJ2-2; TRBD2 aligns across 7 bases. Germline CDR1 is SGHRS and CDR2 is YFSETQ. J was trimmed by 7 bases and V by 2 bases; bases with no gene match: 23. This CDR3 is built from 20 residues. CDR3 protein: CASSFIPRTSGGEFNGELFF. Here the CDR3 DNA reads TGCGCCAGCAGCTTTATCCCCCGGACTAGTGGGGGGGAGTTTAACGGGGAGCTGTTTTTT.

The chain carries TRBV5-1 and TRBJ2-1; 7 bases agree with TRBD1. J was trimmed by 8 bases and V by 4 bases; bases with no gene match: 15. This CDR3 region has 16 residues. Germline V gives CDR1 SGHRS, CDR2 YFSETQ. The CDR3 DNA is TGCGCCAGCAGCCAGTCGTTTTTGCGACAGGGCGATGAGCAGTTCTTC. Residues: CASSQSFLRQGDEQFF.

This chain uses TRBV5-1 with TRBJ1-1, with D tentatively TRBD1 (6 bases). Germline V gene data show CDR1 as SGHRS and CDR2 as YFSETQ. Between the trimmed V and J ends, which lost 4 bases and 6 bases, there was a span of 19 bases. CDR3 length: 15 amino acids. CDR3 nucleotide sequence: TGCGCCAGCAGCCTGGGGGGTGGCTCAGGGGCTGAAGCTTTCTTT. It is translated as CASSLGGGSGAEAFF.

The V and J genes are TRBV24-1 and TRBJ2-2, with 9 positions matching TRBD1. The J segment lost 1 base and the V segment lost 2 bases, leaving 4 bases of the junction unmatched. The germline gives CDR1 KGHDR, CDR2 SFDVKD. CDR3 length equals 17 residues. The CDR3 nucleotides are TGTGCCACCAGTGATTCACAGGGGGCGGTGAACACCGGGGAGCTGTTTTTT. This encodes CATSDSQGAVNTGELFF.

The chain carries TRBV27 and TRBJ2-7; the D is unclear. Germline V gives CDR1 MNHEY, CDR2 SMNVEV (reference sequence). V gave up 5 bases and J gave up 0 bases, with 14 bases separating them. The CDR3 runs to 15 residues. The CDR3 DNA reads as TGTGCCAGCAGTCCCTCTTCTTCTAGCTCCTACGAGCAGTACTTC. This translates into CASSPSSSSSYEQYF.

The J gene is TRBJ2-4, the V gene TRBV2; tentative D call: TRBD1 (6 bases). Germline CDR1 reads SNHLY; CDR2 reads FYNNEI. This CDR3 is built from 13 residues. The V and J ends lost 6 bases and 9 bases respectively, with 15 bases between them. The CDR3 DNA reads as TGTGCCAGCAGGCAGGACAGTAACGGCATTCAGTACTTC. Its translation is CASRQDSNGIQYF.

The chain joins TRBV5-1 to TRBJ2-3; D uncertain. Per the germline V gene, CDR1 is SGHRS and CDR2 is YFSETQ. The CDR3 is 13 amino acids. Deletions cut 3 bases from V and 2 bases from J, with 7 bases between. CDR3 amino acids: CASSSTHTDTQYF. The CDR3, as DNA: TGCGCCAGCAGCTCAACCCACACAGATACGCAGTATTTT. The complete variable domain, with remaining parts taken from reference TRBV5-1 and TRBJ2-3, reads KAGVTQTPRYLIKTRGQQVTLSCSPISGHRSVSWYQQTPGQGLQFLFEYFSETQRNKGNFPGRFSGRQFSNSRSEMNVSTLELGDSALYLCASSSTHTDTQYFGPGTRLTVL.